The clone carrying this TCR beta chain was seen a handful of times. Authors' processing steps: The assay estimated nucleated cells by amplifying reference gene primers. Sequenced by immunoSEQ multiplex PCR; TCRdb stores in-frame clones only, minus some. V and J calls and clone size follow that table, whereas D and trimming were derived from the DNA. The sample lists about 200,000 clones, about 87% occurring once. The record originates from a study of blood T cell repertoires in COVID-19. Study-level information: COVID-19 samples collected from the United States, Italy and Spain covered acute and convalescent phases.

The sequence was collected from a man in his sixties with acute or convalescent COVID-19. Sequencing was performed on peripheral blood.

The CDR3 region has the DNA TGTGCCAGCAGTTCCCAGGGACAGCTGAACACTGAAGCTTTCTTT. This codes for CASSSQGQLNTEAFF. This chain links TRBV2 with TRBJ1-1, with TRBD1 matching over 7 bases. This CDR3 region has 15 residues. J lost 0 bases, V lost 5 bases, and 6 bases had no gene match. Per germline, CDR1 SNHLY and CDR2 FYNNEI.